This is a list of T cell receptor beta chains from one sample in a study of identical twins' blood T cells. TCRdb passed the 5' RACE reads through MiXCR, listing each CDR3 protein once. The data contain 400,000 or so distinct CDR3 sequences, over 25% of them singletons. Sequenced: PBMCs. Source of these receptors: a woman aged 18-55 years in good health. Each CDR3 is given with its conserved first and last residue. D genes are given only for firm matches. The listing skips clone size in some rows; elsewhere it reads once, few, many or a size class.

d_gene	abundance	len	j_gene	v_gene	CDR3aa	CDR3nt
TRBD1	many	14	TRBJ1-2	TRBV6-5	CASSSQGGANGYTF	TGTGCCAGCAGTTCTCAAGGGGGCGCAAATGGCTACACCTTC
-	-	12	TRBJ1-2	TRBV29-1	CSVASGYDGYTF	TGCAGCGTTGCGTCAGGGTATGATGGCTACACCTTC
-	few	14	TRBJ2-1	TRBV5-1	CASSLAPRYNEQFF	TGCGCCAGCAGCTTGGCACCACGGTACAATGAGCAGTTCTTC
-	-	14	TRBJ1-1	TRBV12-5	CASGLSREDTEAFF	TGTGCTAGTGGTTTATCCAGGGAAGACACTGAAGCTTTCTTT
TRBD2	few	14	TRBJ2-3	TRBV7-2	CASSSGLASDTQYF	TGTGCCAGCAGCTCGGGACTAGCATCAGATACGCAGTATTTT
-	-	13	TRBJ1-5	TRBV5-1	CASSLEGAQPQHF	TGCGCCAGCAGCTTGGAGGGCGCACAGCCCCAGCATTTT
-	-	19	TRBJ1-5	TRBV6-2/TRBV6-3	CASSYSFRHGPEGNQPQHF	TGTGCCAGCAGTTACTCATTCCGGCATGGACCCGAGGGCAATCAGCCCCAGCATTTT
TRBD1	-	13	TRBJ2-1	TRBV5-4	CASSPGQGYEQFF	TGTGCCAGCAGCCCCGGACAGGGCTATGAGCAGTTCTTC
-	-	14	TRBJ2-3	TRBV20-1	CSAIRDPYTDTQYF	TGCAGTGCTATACGGGACCCATACACAGATACGCAGTATTTT
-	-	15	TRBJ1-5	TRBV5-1	CASRPTGYSNQTQHF	TGTGCCAGCAGGCCGACAGGTTACAGCAATCAGACCCAGCATTTT
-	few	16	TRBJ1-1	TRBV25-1	CASSEWRRDTNTEAFF	TGTGCCAGCAGTGAATGGAGGCGGGACACCAACACTGAAGCTTTCTTT
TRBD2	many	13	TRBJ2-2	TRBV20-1	CSAPGGNTGELFF	TGCAGTGCGCCGGGAGGGAACACCGGGGAGCTGTTTTTT
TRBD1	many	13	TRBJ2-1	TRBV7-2	CASSFTGGNEQFF	TGTGCCAGCAGCTTCACAGGGGGGAATGAGCAGTTCTTC
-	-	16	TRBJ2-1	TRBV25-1	CASSVRDTLSYNEQFF	TGTGCCAGCAGTGTCAGGGACACCCTCTCCTACAATGAGCAGTTCTTC
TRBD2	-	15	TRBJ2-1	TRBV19	CASSIVGLAGNEQFF	TGTGCCAGTAGTATAGTAGGGCTAGCGGGAAATGAGCAGTTCTTC
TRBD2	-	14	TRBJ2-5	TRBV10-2	CASAGLAVRETQYF	TGCGCCAGCGCGGGACTAGCGGTCCGGGAGACCCAGTACTTC
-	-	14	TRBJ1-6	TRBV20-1	CGAQRGTDNSPLHF	TGCGGTGCCCAACGAGGGACTGATAATTCACCCCTCCACTTT
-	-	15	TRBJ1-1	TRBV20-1	CSARLQGSRNTEAFF	TGCAGTGCTAGACTCCAGGGGTCAAGGAACACTGAAGCTTTCTTT
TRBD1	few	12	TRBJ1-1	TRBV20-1	CSAQQGSTEAFF	TGCAGTGCCCAACAGGGGAGCACTGAAGCTTTCTTT
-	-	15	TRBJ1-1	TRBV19	CASSTPGSLDTEAFF	TGTGCCAGTAGTACCCCGGGGAGTCTCGACACTGAAGCTTTCTTT
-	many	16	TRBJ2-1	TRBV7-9	CASSLVRSAEHNEQFF	TGTGCCAGCAGCTTAGTTCGCTCAGCAGAACACAATGAGCAGTTCTTC
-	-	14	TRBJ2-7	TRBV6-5	CASSYAGSGYEQYF	TGTGCCAGCAGTTACGCGGGGTCCGGGTACGAGCAGTACTTC
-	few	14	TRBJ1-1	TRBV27	CASSFGWGSTEAFF	TGTGCCAGCAGTTTCGGATGGGGAAGCACTGAAGCTTTCTTT